One and the same sample provided the 24 T cell receptor beta chains below, sequenced in a study of blood T cell repertoires in COVID-19. Sequencing was performed with immunoSEQ multiplex PCR; in TCRdb, only in-frame clones are kept and a portion is missing. Found here are approximately 63,000 clones, roughly nine tenths of them singletons; the top ten hold 18%. Input material: peripheral blood. Receptors originate from a woman aged 55 to 70 with COVID-19, enrolled during active disease.

This clone was detected only once. The V gene is TRBV27, the J gene TRBJ1-1; maybe TRBD1 (5 bases). This CDR3 has 13 residues. V lost 6 bases to trimming and J lost 4 bases, with 12 bases between them. The V gene's germline CDR1 is MNHEY and CDR2 SMNVEV (reference sequence). DNA for the CDR3: TGTGCCAGCAGATGGGGGGGATTCACTGAAGCTTTCTTT. Amino acid sequence: CASRWGGFTEAFF.

The chain links TRBV9 to TRBJ2-1; 7 bases agree with TRBD2. This CDR3 is 16 amino acids long. The V gene end was trimmed by 4 bases and the J gene end by 5 bases; junction bases not matched to a gene: 12. The V gene's germline CDR1 is SGDLS and CDR2 YYNGEE. In DNA, the CDR3 is TGTGCCAGCAGCCCTGGGAGGGGACTACCTCACAATGAGCAGTTCTTC. Translating it yields CASSPGRGLPHNEQFF.

The chain is built from TRBV5-1 and TRBJ1-1; the match to TRBD1 covers 12 bases. This CDR3 spans 17 amino acids. The germline CDR1 and CDR2 sequences are SGHRS and YFSETQ. V was pared by 0 bases and J by 3 bases, with 6 bases of the junction left unmatched. This CDR3 reads CASSLVGTGGLYTEAFF. The CDR3 region has the DNA TGCGCCAGCAGCTTGGTGGGGACAGGGGGCTTGTACACTGAAGCTTTCTTT.

J is TRBJ1-2 and V is TRBV7-9; 7 bases are a match to TRBD1. The germline V gene encodes CDR1 SEHNR and CDR2 FQNEAQ (reference sequence). The V and J ends lost 1 base and 8 bases, in that order; junction bases with no gene match: 7. The CDR3 spans 14 residues. CDR3 loop: CASSLEGAGEGYTF. As DNA, the CDR3 is TGTGCCAGCAGCTTAGAGGGGGCAGGGGAAGGCTACACCTTC.

The CDR3 reads CASSQLTGGTEAFF. The CDR3 coding sequence is TGTGCCAGCAGCCAACTGACAGGGGGTACTGAAGCTTTCTTT. The J gene is TRBJ1-1, the V gene TRBV14; 9 bases match TRBD1. J gave up 5 bases and V 2 bases, and 3 bases lay outside the gene matches. This CDR3 region has 14 residues. The germline V gene has CDR1 SGHDN and CDR2 FVKESK.

The chain is built from TRBV11-1 and TRBJ2-7; 8 positions match TRBD1. The CDR3 sequence is 15 residues long. CDR1 and CDR2 from the germline V gene are SGHAT and FQDESV (reference sequence). V was clipped by 4 bases and J by 3 bases; unmatched bases: 8. CDR3 DNA: TGTGCCAGCAGCTCCCGGACAGGGTTCCTCTACGAGCAGTACTTC. It codes for CASSSRTGFLYEQYF.

This chain uses TRBV4-2 with TRBJ2-6, with 7 bases identical to TRBD1. The CDR3 is 16 amino acids. Germline V gene data show CDR1 as LGHNA and CDR2 as YNFKEQ. The J segment lost 1 base and the V segment lost 3 bases, leaving 3 bases of the junction unmatched. In DNA, the CDR3 is TGTGCCAGCAGCCAGTCGACAGGGTCTGGGGCCAACGTCCTGACTTTC. Translation: CASSQSTGSGANVLTF.

This chain connects TRBV4-3 to TRBJ2-3, with D possibly TRBD2 on 6 matching bases. Trimming took off 3 bases at V and 3 bases at J, with 10 bases between the two ends. CDR1 is LGHNA, CDR2 YSLEER, per germline. This CDR3 contains 14 residues. The CDR3, as DNA: TGCGCCAGCAGCCAGGAGGGAGGAACAGATACGCAGTATTTT. It yields the protein CASSQEGGTDTQYF.

The chain combines TRBV7-2 with TRBJ2-5; 9 nucleotides line up with TRBD2. This CDR3 region has 16 residues. Germline CDR1 is SGHTA and CDR2 is FQGNSA. Trimming removed 3 bases from V and 5 bases from J; junction bases left unmatched: 10. CDR3 coding DNA: TGTGCCAGCAGCTTGACCGGGACTAGCACGGTCGAGACCCAGTACTTC. As protein: CASSLTGTSTVETQYF.

The chain recombines TRBV6-2 or TRBV6-3 with TRBJ2-7; 7 bases map to TRBD1. Losses at the gene ends were 5 bases for V and 2 bases for J; bases not matched to a gene: 6. Germline V gene sequence: CDR1 MNHEY, CDR2 SVGEGT. The CDR3 spans 14 residues. The CDR3 region is CASSPGGRTYEQYF. The CDR3 region has the DNA TGTGCCAGCAGTCCAGGGGGAAGGACCTACGAGCAGTACTTC.

V gene TRBV6-4 combines with J gene TRBJ1-6; 10 bases map to TRBD1. The CDR3 is 14 amino acids. Germline CDR1 is MRHNA and CDR2 is SNTAGT. The J segment lost 7 bases and the V segment lost 6 bases, leaving 3 bases of the junction unmatched. This CDR3 reads CASSRDRGNSPLHF. The CDR3 nucleotides are TGTGCCAGCAGCCGGGACAGGGGAAATTCACCCCTCCACTTT.

The V gene is TRBV19, the J gene TRBJ2-1; TRBD2 might be the D (6 bases). CDR3 length: 16 residues. Germline CDR1 reads LNHDA; CDR2 reads SQIVND (reference sequence). Between the trimmed V and J ends, which lost 4 bases and 6 bases, there was a span of 19 bases. CDR3 DNA sequence: TGTGCCAGTAGTAGCCCCCGCTCGGAGGGCGGCAATGAGCAGTTCTTC. Protein product: CASSSPRSEGGNEQFF.

V gene TRBV24-1 combines with J gene TRBJ2-3; 8 nucleotides agree with TRBD1. Germline V gene data show CDR1 as KGHDR and CDR2 as SFDVKD. Unmatched junction bases numbered 9, after V lost 2 bases and J lost 6 bases. The CDR3 contains 16 residues. The chain's CDR3 is CATSDSRTGYTDTQYF. CDR3 DNA sequence: TGTGCCACCAGTGATTCGCGGACAGGGTATACGGATACGCAGTATTTT.

This clone is a singleton in its sample. The chain employs TRBV28 and TRBJ1-2, with TRBD1 identical over 8 bases. This CDR3 is built from 14 residues. CDR1 and CDR2 from the germline V gene are MDHEN and SYDVKM. J lost 4 bases, V lost 7 bases, and 8 bases had no gene match. CDR3 amino acids: CASTPNRGFYGYTF. The CDR3 nucleotides read TGTGCCAGCACCCCAAACAGGGGGTTCTATGGCTACACCTTC.

V usage is TRBV9 and J usage is TRBJ2-1; possible D gene TRBD2, 5 bases. V was cut by 2 bases and J by 1 base, with 16 bases left in between. There are 17 residues in the CDR3. The germline gives CDR1 SGDLS, CDR2 YYNGEE. Here the CDR3 reads CASSVSPGVRSYNEQFF. The CDR3 DNA follows: TGTGCCAGCAGCGTCTCCCCCGGGGTTAGGTCCTACAATGAGCAGTTCTTC.

The rearrangement joins TRBV5-8 to TRBJ2-3; 10 nucleotides agree with TRBD1. There are 14 residues in the CDR3. The V gene's germline CDR1 is SGHTS and CDR2 YDEGEE. Losses at the gene ends were 6 bases for V and 3 bases for J; bases not matched to a gene: 4. The CDR3 here is CASNQDRGTDTQYF. The CDR3 DNA reads as TGTGCCAGCAACCAGGACAGGGGGACAGATACGCAGTATTTT.

The J gene is TRBJ2-1, the V gene TRBV9; 8 bases map to TRBD2. The CDR3 is 17 amino acids. Germline loops: CDR1 SGDLS, CDR2 YYNGEE. V shed 4 bases and J 6 bases; nucleotides not matched to a gene: 15. CDR3 amino acids: CASSPLPGGSRANEQFF. CDR3 bases: TGTGCCAGCAGCCCCCTCCCGGGAGGGAGTCGGGCCAATGAGCAGTTCTTC. Together with reference TRBV9 and TRBJ2-1, the CDR3 gives the full variable domain: DSGVTQTPKHLITATGQRVTLRCSPRSGDLSVYWYQQSLDQGLQFLIQYYNGEERAKGNILERFSAQQFPDLHSELNLSSLELGDSALYFCASSPLPGGSRANEQFFGPGTRLTVL.

J is TRBJ2-2 and V is TRBV6-5; no definite D call. Per the germline V gene, CDR1 is MNHEY and CDR2 is SVGAGI. The V gene lost 0 bases and the J gene lost 3 bases, with 8 bases spanning the gap. The CDR3 is made up of 15 amino acids. For the CDR3, the DNA is TGTGCCAGCAGTTACTCGAGACTCTACACCGGGGAGCTGTTTTTT. Translation gives CASSYSRLYTGELFF.

The chain carries TRBV19 and TRBJ1-1; the D is unclear. This CDR3 comprises 11 residues. Germline CDR1 LNHDA, CDR2 SQIVND (reference sequence). The V and J ends lost 7 bases and 7 bases respectively, with 10 bases between them. CDR3 DNA sequence: TGTGCCAGTACCTGGGCCATTGAAGCTTTCTTT. Amino acids: CASTWAIEAFF.

This clone was counted only a few times. CDR3 sequence reads: CASSEREGYNEQFF. The CDR3 nucleotides read TGTGCCAGCAGTGAGCGGGAGGGCTACAATGAGCAGTTCTTC. The chain recombines TRBV6-4 with TRBJ2-1; the match to TRBD2 covers 9 bases. The CDR3 is made up of 14 amino acids. CDR1 and CDR2 (germline): MRHNA, SNTAGT. With V trimmed by 3 bases and J by 3 bases, 0 bases remained unmatched.

This chain connects TRBV19 to TRBJ2-7; TRBD2 is a possible D gene (5 bases). This CDR3 spans 15 amino acids. The germline V and J ends were trimmed by 1 base and 2 bases, with 12 bases remaining between them. The germline V gene has CDR1 LNHDA and CDR2 SQIVND (reference sequence). For the CDR3, the DNA is TGTGCCAGTAGTATAGCCCCCGGGATAGCCTACGAGCAGTACTTC. Translated: CASSIAPGIAYEQYF.

The chain joins TRBV29-1 to TRBJ2-7, with 10 bases that match TRBD1. V trimming: 4 bases; J trimming: 4 bases; junction bases outside the gene matches: 4. Germline V gives CDR1 SQVTM, CDR2 ANQGSEA. This CDR3 region has 13 residues. The CDR3 protein is CSVGQGAGYEQYF. DNA of the CDR3: TGCAGCGTTGGACAGGGGGCAGGTTACGAGCAGTACTTC.

The chain couples TRBV30 to TRBJ2-7; tentative D call: TRBD2 (6 bases). The CDR3 runs to 16 residues. Germline loops: CDR1 GTSNPN, CDR2 SVGIG (reference sequence). Trimming cost V 2 bases and J 2 bases, with 19 bases left between them. CDR3: CAWSQPRSGLTYEQYF. In DNA, the CDR3 is TGTGCCTGGAGTCAACCCCGGAGCGGGCTTACCTACGAGCAGTACTTC.

This chain uses TRBV5-1 with TRBJ2-1; the match to TRBD2 covers 13 bases. Trimming took 4 bases from V and 7 from J; bases not matched to a gene: 5. The length of the CDR3 is 15 residues. Germline V gene data show CDR1 as SGHRS and CDR2 as YFSETQ. DNA for the CDR3: TGCGCCAGCAGCCGGACTAGCGGGAGTCGAAATGAGCAGTTCTTC. It translates to CASSRTSGSRNEQFF.